This TCR beta chain was obtained from a study of blood T cell repertoires in COVID-19. Profiling relied on immunoSEQ multiplex PCR, and the TCRdb table lists in-frame clones only, not all of them. The table has approximately 170,000 clones, 80% to 90% seen once. Deletions cut 3 bases from V and 3 bases from J, with 11 bases between. Germline V CDR1 and CDR2: SGHTA, FQGNSA. The CDR3 is made up of 15 amino acids. The TCR comes from a man between 18 and 35 years old who had recovered from COVID-19. This rearrangement joins TRBV7-2 to TRBJ2-2, with unresolved D. Material: peripheral blood. The CDR3 bases are TGTGCCAGCAGCTTTTCGAGCGCAGACACCGGGGAGCTGTTTTTT. Protein: CASSFSSADTGELFF.